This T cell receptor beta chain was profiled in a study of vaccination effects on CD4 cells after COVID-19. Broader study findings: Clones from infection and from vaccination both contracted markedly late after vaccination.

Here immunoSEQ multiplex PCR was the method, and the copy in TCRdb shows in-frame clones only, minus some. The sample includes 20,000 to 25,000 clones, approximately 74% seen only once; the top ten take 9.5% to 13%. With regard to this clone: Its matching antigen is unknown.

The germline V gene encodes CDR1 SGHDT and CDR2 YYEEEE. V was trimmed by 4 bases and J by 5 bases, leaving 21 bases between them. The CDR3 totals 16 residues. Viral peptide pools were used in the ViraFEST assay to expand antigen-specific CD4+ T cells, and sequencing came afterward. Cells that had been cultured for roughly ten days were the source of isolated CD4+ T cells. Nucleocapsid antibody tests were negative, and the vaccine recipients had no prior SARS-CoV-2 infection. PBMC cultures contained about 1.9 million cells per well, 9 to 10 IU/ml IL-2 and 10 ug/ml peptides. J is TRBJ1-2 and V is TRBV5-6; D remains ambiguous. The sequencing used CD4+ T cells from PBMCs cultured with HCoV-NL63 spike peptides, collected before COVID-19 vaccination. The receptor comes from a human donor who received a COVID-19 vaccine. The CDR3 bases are TGTGCCAGCAGCGACCGTCGGGCAGGTCCCTATTATGGCTACACCTTC. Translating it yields CASSDRRAGPYYGYTF.